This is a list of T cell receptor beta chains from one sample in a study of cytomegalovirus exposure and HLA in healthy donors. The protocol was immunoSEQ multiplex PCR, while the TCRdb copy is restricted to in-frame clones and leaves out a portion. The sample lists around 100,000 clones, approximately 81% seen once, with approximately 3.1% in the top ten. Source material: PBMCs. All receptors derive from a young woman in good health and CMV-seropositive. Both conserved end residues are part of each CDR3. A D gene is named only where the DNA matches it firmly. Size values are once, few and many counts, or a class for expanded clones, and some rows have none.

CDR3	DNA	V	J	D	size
CASSQGLAPSYEQYF	TGCGCCAGCAGCCAGGGACTAGCGCCTTCCTACGAGCAGTACTTC	TRBV4-1	TRBJ2-7	TRBD2	.
CASSSGWQDTQYF	TGTGCCAGCAGCTCGGGATGGCAGGATACGCAGTATTTT	TRBV7-3	TRBJ2-3	.	.
CASRSTTLDREYEQYF	TGTGCCAGCAGGTCGACGACACTGGACAGGGAGTACGAGCAGTACTTC	TRBV7-2	TRBJ2-7	TRBD1	.
CASSAYYEQYF	TGTGCCAGCAGTGCGTACTACGAGCAGTACTTC	TRBV25-1	TRBJ2-7	.	.
CASTPPGPNYGYTF	TGTGCCAGCACCCCCCCAGGCCCTAACTATGGCTACACCTTC	TRBV9	TRBJ1-2	.	.
CASSAGTNGPDTQYF	TGTGCCAGCAGCGCCGGGACTAACGGGCCAGATACGCAGTATTTT	TRBV7-2	TRBJ2-3	TRBD2	.
CASNSRGGETQYF	TGTGCCAGCAACTCTAGGGGTGGAGAGACCCAGTACTTC	TRBV6-6	TRBJ2-5	.	.
CASSWLDRVYNEQFF	TGTGCCAGCAGTTGGCTGGACAGGGTCTACAATGAGCAGTTCTTC	TRBV27	TRBJ2-1	TRBD1	.
CASRGGGDTQYF	TGTGCCAGCAGGGGCGGAGGAGATACGCAGTATTTT	TRBV7-3	TRBJ2-3	.	.
CSVAGQGTEAFF	TGCAGCGTTGCCGGACAGGGCACTGAAGCTTTCTTT	TRBV29-1	TRBJ1-1	TRBD1	.
CASSFLPGHWDKKINSPLHF	TGCGCCAGCAGCTTCTTACCCGGTCATTGGGACAAAAAGATAAATTCACCCCTCCACTTT	TRBV5-1	TRBJ1-6	.	.
CASSHWGTANTEAFF	TGTGCCAGCAGCCACTGGGGGACAGCGAACACTGAAGCTTTCTTT	TRBV14	TRBJ1-1	TRBD1	.
CASSPGLEGEQYF	TGTGCCAGCTCACCGGGACTAGAAGGCGAGCAGTACTTC	TRBV18	TRBJ2-7	TRBD2	.
CASSETQAKNIQYF	TGTGCCAGCAGCGAAACCCAGGCCAAAAACATTCAGTACTTC	TRBV11-3	TRBJ2-4	.	.
CASSLRLAGEGELFF	TGTGCCAGCAGCTTGCGCCTAGCGGGAGAGGGGGAGCTGTTTTTT	TRBV5-4	TRBJ2-2	TRBD2	.
CASSLISGANTGELFF	TGTGCCAGCAGCTTAATTAGCGGAGCGAACACCGGGGAGCTGTTTTTT	TRBV7-9	TRBJ2-2	.	few
CASMSGYEQYF	TGTGCCAGCATGAGCGGCTACGAGCAGTACTTC	TRBV6-6	TRBJ2-7	.	.
CASSLDGRATGELFF	TGCGCCAGCAGCTTGGATGGCAGGGCTACCGGGGAGCTGTTTTTT	TRBV5-1	TRBJ2-2	.	.
CASSPSFPYEQYF	TGTGCCAGCAGCCCCTCTTTCCCCTACGAGCAGTACTTC	TRBV7-6	TRBJ2-7	.	.
CASSPHPGSWPENIQYF	TGTGCCAGCAGCCCCCACCCAGGGTCGTGGCCAGAAAACATTCAGTACTTC	TRBV7-9	TRBJ2-4	.	.
CASSLTAGTVTYNEQFF	TGTGCCAGCTCACTCACTGCCGGGACAGTTACCTACAATGAGCAGTTCTTC	TRBV18	TRBJ2-1	TRBD1	.
CANSLAGSTDTQYF	TGTGCCAACAGTCTCGCCGGGAGCACAGATACGCAGTATTTT	TRBV6-4	TRBJ2-3	.	few
CASSSLGQGSYNEQFF	TGTGCCAGCAGTTCGCTCGGACAGGGATCCTACAATGAGCAGTTCTTC	TRBV27	TRBJ2-1	TRBD1	.
CASSPPDRPAYGYTF	TGTGCCAGCTCACCACCCGACAGGCCGGCATATGGCTACACCTTC	TRBV18	TRBJ1-2	.	few
CASSLARVGTEAFF	TGTGCCAGCAGTTTGGCCAGGGTGGGAACTGAAGCTTTCTTT	TRBV27	TRBJ1-1	.	.